The present T cell receptor beta chain was sequenced within a study of T cells in Graves' hyperthyroidism and ophthalmopathy. Overall study results and limits: Using 13 V-J features, a model discriminated ophthalmopathy from stable hyperthyroidism.

Amplification of TCR beta CDR3 regions used RNA as the template. Carried out on the TCR CDR3, a first-round RT-PCR used the HTBI primer set. TCRdb recomputed calls from the multiplex PCR reads with MiXCR, one row per CDR3 protein. Altogether hundreds of thousands of distinct CDR3 sequences are present, about a sixth being singletons, with the ten largest covering more than 3%. As concerns this clonotype: Its cognate antigen is unknown.

Trimming left V 2 bases short and J 8 bases short, with 10 bases between. Germline CDR1 SGHVS, CDR2 FNYEAQ. The CDR3 is 13 residues long. The specimen sequenced was blood. The V gene is TRBV7-6, the J gene TRBJ1-3; no definite D call. The origin of this receptor is a woman aged 40 to 50 with Graves' ophthalmopathy. CDR3: CASSLMDPDTIYF. CDR3 nucleotides: TGTGCCAGCAGCTTAATGGATCCGGACACCATATATTTT.